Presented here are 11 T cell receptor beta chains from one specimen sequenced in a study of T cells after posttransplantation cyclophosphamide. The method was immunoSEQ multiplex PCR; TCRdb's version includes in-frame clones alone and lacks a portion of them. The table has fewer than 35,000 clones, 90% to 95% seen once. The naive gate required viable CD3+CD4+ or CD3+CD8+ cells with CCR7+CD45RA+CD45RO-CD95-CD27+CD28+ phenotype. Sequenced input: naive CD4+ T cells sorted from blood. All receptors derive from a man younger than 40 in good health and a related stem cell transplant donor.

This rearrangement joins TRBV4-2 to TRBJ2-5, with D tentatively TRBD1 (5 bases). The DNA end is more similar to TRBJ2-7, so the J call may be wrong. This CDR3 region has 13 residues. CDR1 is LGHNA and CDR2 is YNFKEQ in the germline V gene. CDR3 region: CASSQDRGHEQYF. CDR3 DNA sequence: TGTGCCAGCAGCCAAGATAGGGGCCACGAGCAGTACTTC.

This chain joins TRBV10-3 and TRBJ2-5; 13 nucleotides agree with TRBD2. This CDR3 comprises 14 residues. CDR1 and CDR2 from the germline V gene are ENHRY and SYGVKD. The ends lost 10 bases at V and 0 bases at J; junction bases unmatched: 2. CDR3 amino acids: CATGLAGDQETQYF. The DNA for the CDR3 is TGTGCCACTGGACTAGCGGGGGACCAAGAGACCCAGTACTTC.

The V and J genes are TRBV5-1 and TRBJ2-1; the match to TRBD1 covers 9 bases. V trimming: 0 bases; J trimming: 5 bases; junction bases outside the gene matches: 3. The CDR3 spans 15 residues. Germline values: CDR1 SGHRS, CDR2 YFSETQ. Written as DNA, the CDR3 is TGCGCCAGCAGCTTGGTTGGGACAGGGAACAATGAGCAGTTCTTC. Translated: CASSLVGTGNNEQFF. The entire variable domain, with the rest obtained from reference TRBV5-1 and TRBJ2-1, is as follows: KAGVTQTPRYLIKTRGQQVTLSCSPISGHRSVSWYQQTPGQGLQFLFEYFSETQRNKGNFPGRFSGRQFSNSRSEMNVSTLELGDSALYLCASSLVGTGNNEQFFGPGTRLTVL.

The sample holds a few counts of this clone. The CDR3 is CASSYDGDFEAFF. The CDR3 coding sequence is TGTGCCAGCAGTTACGACGGAGATTTTGAAGCTTTCTTT. The chain couples TRBV6-5 to TRBJ1-1; D unresolved. The germline V gene encodes CDR1 MNHEY and CDR2 SVGAGI. The CDR3 extends over 13 amino acids. The V end lost 2 bases, the J end lost 7 bases, and 11 bases lay between the germline ends.

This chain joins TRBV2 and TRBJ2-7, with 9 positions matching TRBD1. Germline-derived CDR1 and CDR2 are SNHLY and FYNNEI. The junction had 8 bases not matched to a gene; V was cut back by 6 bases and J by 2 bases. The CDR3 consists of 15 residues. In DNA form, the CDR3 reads TGTGCCAGCAGGGCCCGGGACAGGGACGCCTACGAGCAGTACTTC. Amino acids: CASRARDRDAYEQYF.

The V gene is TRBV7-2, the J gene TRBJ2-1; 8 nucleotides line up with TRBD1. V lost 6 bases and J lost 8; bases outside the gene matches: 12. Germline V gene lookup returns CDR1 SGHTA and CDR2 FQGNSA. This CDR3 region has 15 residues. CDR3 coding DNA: TGTGCCAGCAGACTGAATCCGACAGGGGCCTATGAGCAGTTCTTC. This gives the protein CASRLNPTGAYEQFF.

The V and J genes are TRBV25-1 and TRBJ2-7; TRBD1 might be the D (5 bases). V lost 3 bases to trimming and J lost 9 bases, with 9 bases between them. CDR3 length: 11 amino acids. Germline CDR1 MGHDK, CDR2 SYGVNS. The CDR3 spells CASSEQGRQYF. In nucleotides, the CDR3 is TGTGCCAGCAGTGAGCAGGGAAGGCAGTACTTC.

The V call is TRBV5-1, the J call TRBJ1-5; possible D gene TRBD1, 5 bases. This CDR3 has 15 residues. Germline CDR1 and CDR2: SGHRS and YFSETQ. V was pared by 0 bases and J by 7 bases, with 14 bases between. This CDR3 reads CASSLGLQGRQPQHF. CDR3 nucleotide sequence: TGCGCCAGCAGCTTGGGTTTGCAGGGTAGGCAGCCCCAGCATTTT.

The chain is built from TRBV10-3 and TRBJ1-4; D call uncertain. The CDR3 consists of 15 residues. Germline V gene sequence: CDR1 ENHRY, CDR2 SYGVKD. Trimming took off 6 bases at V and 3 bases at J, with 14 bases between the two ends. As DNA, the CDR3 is TGTGCCATCAGACCCGACTCTTCAGCTAATGAAAAACTGTTTTTT. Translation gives CAIRPDSSANEKLFF.

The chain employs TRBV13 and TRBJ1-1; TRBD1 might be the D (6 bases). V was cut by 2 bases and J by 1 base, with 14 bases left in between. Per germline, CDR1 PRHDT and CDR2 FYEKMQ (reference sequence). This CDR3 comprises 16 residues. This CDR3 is CASSLRRGPGNTEAFF. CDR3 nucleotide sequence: TGTGCCAGCAGCTTACGCAGGGGCCCTGGGAACACTGAAGCTTTCTTT.

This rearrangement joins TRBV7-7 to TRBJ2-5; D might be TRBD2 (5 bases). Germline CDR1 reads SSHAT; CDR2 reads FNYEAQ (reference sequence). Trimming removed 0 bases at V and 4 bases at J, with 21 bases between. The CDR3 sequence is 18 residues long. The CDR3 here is CASSLALSGVGVGETQYF. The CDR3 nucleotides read TGTGCCAGCAGCTTAGCGCTATCCGGGGTCGGGGTTGGAGAGACCCAGTACTTC.